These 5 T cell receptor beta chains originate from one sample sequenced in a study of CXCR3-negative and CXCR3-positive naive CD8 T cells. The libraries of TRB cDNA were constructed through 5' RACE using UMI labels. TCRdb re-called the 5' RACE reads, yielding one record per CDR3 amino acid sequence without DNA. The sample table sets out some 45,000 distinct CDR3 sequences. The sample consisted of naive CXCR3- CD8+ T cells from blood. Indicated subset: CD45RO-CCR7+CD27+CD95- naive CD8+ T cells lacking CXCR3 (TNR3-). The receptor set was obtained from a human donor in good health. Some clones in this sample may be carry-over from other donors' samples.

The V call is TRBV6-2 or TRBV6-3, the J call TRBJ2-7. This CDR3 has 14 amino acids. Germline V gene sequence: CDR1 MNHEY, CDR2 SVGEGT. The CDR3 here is CASSYSDNSYEQYF.

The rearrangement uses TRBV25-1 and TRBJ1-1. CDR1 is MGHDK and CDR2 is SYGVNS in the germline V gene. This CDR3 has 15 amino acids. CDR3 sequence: CASSDLGYPNTEAFF.

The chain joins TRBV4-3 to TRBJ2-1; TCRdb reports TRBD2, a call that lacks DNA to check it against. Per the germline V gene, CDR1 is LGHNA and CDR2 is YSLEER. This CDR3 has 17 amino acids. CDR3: CASSQELLAGGYNEQFF.

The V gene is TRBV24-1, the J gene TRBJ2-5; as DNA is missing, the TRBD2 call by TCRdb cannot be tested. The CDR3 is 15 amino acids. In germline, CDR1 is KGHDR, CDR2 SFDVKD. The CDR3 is CATSDLHGGSETQYF.

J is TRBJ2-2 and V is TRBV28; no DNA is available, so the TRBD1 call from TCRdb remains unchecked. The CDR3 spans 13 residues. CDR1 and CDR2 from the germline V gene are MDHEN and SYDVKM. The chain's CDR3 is CASSLIPRGELFF.